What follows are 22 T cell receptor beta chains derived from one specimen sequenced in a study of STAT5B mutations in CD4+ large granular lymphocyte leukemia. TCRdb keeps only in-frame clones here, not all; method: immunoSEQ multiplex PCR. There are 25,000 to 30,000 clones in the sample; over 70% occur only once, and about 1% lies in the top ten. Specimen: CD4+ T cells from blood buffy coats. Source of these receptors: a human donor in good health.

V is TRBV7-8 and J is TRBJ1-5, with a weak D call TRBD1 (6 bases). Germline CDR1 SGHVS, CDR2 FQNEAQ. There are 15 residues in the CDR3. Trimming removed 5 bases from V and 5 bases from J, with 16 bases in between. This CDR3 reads CASSPRDPGDQPQHF. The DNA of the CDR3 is TGTGCCAGCAGCCCGCGAGACCCAGGGGATCAGCCCCAGCATTTT.

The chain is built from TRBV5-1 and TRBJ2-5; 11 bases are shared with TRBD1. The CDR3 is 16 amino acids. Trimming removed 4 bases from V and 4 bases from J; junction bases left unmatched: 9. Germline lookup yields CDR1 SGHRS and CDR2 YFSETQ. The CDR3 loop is CASSVGTGGISETQYF. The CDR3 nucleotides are TGCGCCAGCAGCGTAGGGACAGGGGGGATTTCAGAGACCCAGTACTTC.

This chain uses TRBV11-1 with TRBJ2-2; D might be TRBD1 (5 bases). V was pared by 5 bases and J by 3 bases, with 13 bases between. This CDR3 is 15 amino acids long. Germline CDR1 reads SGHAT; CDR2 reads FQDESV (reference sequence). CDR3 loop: CASSQGALYTGELFF. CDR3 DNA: TGTGCCAGCAGCCAAGGGGCACTCTACACCGGGGAGCTGTTTTTT. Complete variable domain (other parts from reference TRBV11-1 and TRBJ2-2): EAEVAQSPRYKITEKSQAVAFWCDPISGHATLYWYRQILGQGPELLVQFQDESVVDDSQLPKDRFSAERLKGVDSTLKIQPAELGDSAMYLCASSQGALYTGELFFGEGSRLTVL.

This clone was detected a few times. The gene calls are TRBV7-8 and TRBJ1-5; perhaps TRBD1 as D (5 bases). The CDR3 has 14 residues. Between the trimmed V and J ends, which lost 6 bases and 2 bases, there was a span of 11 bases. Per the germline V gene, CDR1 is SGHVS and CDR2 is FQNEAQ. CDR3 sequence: CASSWGRGNQPQHF. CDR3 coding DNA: TGTGCCAGCAGTTGGGGCAGGGGCAATCAGCCCCAGCATTTT.

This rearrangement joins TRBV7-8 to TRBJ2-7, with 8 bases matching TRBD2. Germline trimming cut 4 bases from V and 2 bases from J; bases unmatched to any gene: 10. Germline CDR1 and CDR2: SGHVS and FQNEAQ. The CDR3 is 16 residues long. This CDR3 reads CASSWGGSGIPYEQYF. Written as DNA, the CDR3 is TGTGCCAGCAGCTGGGGGGGTAGCGGGATTCCCTACGAGCAGTACTTC.

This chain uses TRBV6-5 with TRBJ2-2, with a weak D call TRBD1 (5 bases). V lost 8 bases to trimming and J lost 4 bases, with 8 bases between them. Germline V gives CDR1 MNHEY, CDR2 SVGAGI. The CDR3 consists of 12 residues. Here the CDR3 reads CASSRVTGELFF. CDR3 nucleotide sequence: TGTGCCAGCTCCAGGGTCACCGGGGAGCTGTTTTTT.

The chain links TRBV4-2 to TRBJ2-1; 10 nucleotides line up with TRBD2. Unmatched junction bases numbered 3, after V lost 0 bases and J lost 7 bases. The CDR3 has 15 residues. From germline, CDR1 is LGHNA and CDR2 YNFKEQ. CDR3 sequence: CASSQEAGGDNEQFF. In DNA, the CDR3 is TGTGCCAGCAGCCAAGAAGCGGGAGGGGATAATGAGCAGTTCTTC.

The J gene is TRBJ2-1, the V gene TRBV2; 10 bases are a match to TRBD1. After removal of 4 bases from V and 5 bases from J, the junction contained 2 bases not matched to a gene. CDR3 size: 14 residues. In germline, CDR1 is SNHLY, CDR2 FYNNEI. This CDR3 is CASSADRGNNEQFF. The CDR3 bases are TGTGCCAGCAGTGCGGACAGGGGGAACAATGAGCAGTTCTTC.

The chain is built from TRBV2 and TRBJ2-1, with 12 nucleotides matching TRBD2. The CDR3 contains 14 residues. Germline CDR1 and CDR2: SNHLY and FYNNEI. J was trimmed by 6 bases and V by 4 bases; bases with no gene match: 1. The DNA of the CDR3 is TGTGCCAGCAGTGGACTAGCGGGGGTCAATGAGCAGTTCTTC. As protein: CASSGLAGVNEQFF.

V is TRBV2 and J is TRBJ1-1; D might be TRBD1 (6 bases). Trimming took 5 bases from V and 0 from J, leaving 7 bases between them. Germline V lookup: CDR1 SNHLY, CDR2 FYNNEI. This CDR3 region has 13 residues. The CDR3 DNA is TGTGCCAGCAGTACAGGGTTGAACACTGAAGCTTTCTTT. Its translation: CASSTGLNTEAFF. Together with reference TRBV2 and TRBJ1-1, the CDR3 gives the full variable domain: EPEVTQTPSHQVTQMGQEVILRCVPISNHLYFYWYRQILGQKVEFLVSFYNNEISEKSEIFDDQFSVERPDGSNFTLKIRSTKLEDSAMYFCASSTGLNTEAFFGQGTRLTVV.

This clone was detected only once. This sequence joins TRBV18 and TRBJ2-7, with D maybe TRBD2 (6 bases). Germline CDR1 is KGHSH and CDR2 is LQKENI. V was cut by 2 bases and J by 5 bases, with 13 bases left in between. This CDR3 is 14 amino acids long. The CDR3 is CASSPSGQGHEQYV. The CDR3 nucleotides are TGTGCCAGCTCACCAAGCGGGCAGGGCCACGAGCAGTACGTC.

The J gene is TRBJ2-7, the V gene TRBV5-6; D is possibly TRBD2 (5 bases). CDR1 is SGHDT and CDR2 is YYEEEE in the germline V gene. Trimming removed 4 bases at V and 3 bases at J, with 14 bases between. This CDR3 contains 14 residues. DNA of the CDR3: TGTGCCAGCAGCCTTGGACTGGGAAACTACGAGCAGTACTTC. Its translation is CASSLGLGNYEQYF.

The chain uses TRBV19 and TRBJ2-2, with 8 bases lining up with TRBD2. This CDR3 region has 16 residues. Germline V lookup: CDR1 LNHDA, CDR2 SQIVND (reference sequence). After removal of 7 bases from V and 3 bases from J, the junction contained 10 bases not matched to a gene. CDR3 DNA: TGTGCCAGTACGGGGGGGAGGGCCTGGGACACCGGGGAGCTGTTTTTT. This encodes CASTGGRAWDTGELFF.

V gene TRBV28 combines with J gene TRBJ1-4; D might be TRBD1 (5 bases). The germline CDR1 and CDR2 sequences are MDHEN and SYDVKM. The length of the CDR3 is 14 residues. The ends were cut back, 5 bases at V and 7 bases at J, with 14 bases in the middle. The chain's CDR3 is CASSPPDSGEKLFF. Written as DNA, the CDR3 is TGTGCCAGCAGTCCCCCTGACAGTGGTGAAAAACTGTTTTTT.

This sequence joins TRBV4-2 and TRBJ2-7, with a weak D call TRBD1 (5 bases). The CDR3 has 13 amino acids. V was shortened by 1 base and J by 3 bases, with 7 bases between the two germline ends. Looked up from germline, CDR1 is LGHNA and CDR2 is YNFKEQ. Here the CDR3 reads CASSQAGLYEQYF. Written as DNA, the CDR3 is TGTGCCAGCAGCCAAGCAGGGCTCTACGAGCAGTACTTC.

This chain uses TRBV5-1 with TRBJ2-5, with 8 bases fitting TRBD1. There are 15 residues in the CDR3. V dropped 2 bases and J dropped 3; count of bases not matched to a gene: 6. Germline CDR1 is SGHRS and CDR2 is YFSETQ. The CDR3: CASSLGTGWKETQYF. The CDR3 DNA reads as TGCGCCAGCAGCTTAGGGACAGGTTGGAAAGAGACCCAGTACTTC.

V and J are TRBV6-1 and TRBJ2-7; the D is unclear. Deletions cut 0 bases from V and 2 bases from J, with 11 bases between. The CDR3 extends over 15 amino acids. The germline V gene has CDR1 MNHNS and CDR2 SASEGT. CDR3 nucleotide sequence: TGTGCCAGCAGTGAAGCTTGGAACCAACCCTACGAGCAGTACTTC. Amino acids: CASSEAWNQPYEQYF.

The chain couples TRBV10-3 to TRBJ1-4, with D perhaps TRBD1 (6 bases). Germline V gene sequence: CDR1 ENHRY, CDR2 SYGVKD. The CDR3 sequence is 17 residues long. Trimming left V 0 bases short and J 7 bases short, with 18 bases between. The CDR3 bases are TGTGCCATCAGTGAGTCGTCCCCCAGGGGCTTGGGTGAAAAACTGTTTTTT. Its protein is CAISESSPRGLGEKLFF.

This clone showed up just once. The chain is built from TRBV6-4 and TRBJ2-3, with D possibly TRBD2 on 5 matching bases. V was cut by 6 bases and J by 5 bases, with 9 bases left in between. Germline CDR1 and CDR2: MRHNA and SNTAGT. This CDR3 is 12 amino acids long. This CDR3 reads CASRGEGDTQYF. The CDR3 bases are TGTGCCAGCAGGGGCGAGGGAGATACGCAGTATTTT.

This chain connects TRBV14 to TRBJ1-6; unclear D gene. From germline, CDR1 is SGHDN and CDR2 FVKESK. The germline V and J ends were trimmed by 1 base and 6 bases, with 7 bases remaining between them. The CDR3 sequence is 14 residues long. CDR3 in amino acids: CASSQVRGNSPLHF. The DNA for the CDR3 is TGTGCCAGCAGCCAAGTCCGCGGTAATTCACCCCTCCACTTT.

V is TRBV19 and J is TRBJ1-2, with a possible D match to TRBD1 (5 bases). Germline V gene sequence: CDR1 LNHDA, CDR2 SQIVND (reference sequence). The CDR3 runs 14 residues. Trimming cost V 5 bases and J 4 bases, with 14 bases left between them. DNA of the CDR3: TGTGCCAGTAGTTTCCCGACAGCCCTCTATGGCTACACCTTC. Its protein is CASSFPTALYGYTF.

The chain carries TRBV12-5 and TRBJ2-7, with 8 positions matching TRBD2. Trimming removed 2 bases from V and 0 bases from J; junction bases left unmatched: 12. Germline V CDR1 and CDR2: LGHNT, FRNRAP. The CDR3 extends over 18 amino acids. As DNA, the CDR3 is TGTGCTAGTGGTTTGCGGGCGGGAGGAGGCCAGGGCTCCTACGAGCAGTACTTC. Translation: CASGLRAGGGQGSYEQYF.